This is a list of T cell receptor beta chains from one sample in a study of beta chain features in type 1 diabetes. This table comes from immunoSEQ multiplex PCR, and its TCRdb copy is limited to in-frame clones, with some not included. This repertoire shows 640,000 or so clones, around an eighth found once; its top ten account for less than 0.025%. The source material was naive CD4+ T cells from blood. The receptor set was obtained from a man between 18 and 35 years old with type 1 diabetes. Each CDR3 is given with its conserved first and last residue. Fields, in order: clone size, D gene, V gene, J gene, CDR3 protein, CDR3 DNA. The D gene is left open where the match is weak. Part of the rows lack a size; the others show once, few, many or a class for expanded clones.

.	.	TRBV2	TRBJ1-1	CASSEFQWAMNTEAFF	TGTGCCAGCAGTGAATTCCAGTGGGCAATGAACACTGAAGCTTTCTTT
few	.	TRBV12-5	TRBJ1-1	CASGLEPNTEAFF	TGTGCTAGTGGTTTGGAACCAAACACTGAAGCTTTCTTT
few	.	TRBV14	TRBJ2-3	CASSLEVNSYTDTQYF	TGTGCCAGCAGCCTCGAGGTCAACTCATACACAGATACGCAGTATTTT
few	.	TRBV29-1	TRBJ1-1	CSVETWNTEAFF	TGCAGCGTCGAGACCTGGAACACTGAAGCTTTCTTT
.	TRBD1	TRBV7-9	TRBJ1-5	CASSLGTGGPPQHF	TGTGCCAGCAGCCTAGGGACAGGGGGACCGCCCCAGCATTTT
few	.	TRBV19	TRBJ1-2	CASRGVLGSGYTF	TGTGCCAGTAGGGGGGTGTTAGGGAGTGGCTACACCTTC
.	.	TRBV4-1	TRBJ2-6	CASSHPATDSGANVLTF	TGCGCCAGCAGCCACCCGGCCACTGATTCTGGGGCCAACGTCCTGACTTTC
.	TRBD1	TRBV28	TRBJ2-7	CASSPGTVSYEQYF	TGTGCCAGCAGCCCCGGGACAGTCTCTTACGAGCAGTACTTC
few	TRBD1	TRBV28	TRBJ2-7	CASSFTGGRYEQYF	TGTGCCAGCAGTTTCACAGGGGGGAGGTACGAGCAGTACTTC
few	.	TRBV2	TRBJ1-2	CASSEAGPEFYGYTF	TGTGCCAGCAGTGAAGCTGGGCCAGAATTCTATGGCTACACCTTC
few	.	TRBV29-1	TRBJ1-3	CSVAGDPLDTIYF	TGCAGCGTTGCTGGCGATCCGCTGGACACCATATATTTT
few	TRBD1	TRBV2	TRBJ1-6	CASSRDRGVDNSPLHF	TGTGCCAGCAGTCGGGACAGGGGTGTAGATAATTCACCCCTCCACTTT
few	.	TRBV5-4	TRBJ2-2	CASSYNTNTGELFF	TGTGCCAGCAGCTATAATACGAACACCGGGGAGCTGTTTTTT
few	.	TRBV30	TRBJ1-6	CAWSVRWGNSPLHF	TGTGCCTGGAGTGTACGGTGGGGCAATTCACCCCTCCACTTT
few	.	TRBV28	TRBJ2-2	CASSLSGNGGELFF	TGTGCCAGCAGTTTATCCGGGAACGGCGGGGAGCTGTTTTTT
once	.	TRBV5-1	TRBJ2-1	CASSLVTGSSYNEQFF	TGCGCCAGCAGCTTGGTTACAGGAAGCTCCTACAATGAGCAGTTCTTC
few	.	TRBV28	TRBJ1-4	CASSSGRGKLFF	TGTGCCAGCAGTTCCGGGAGGGGAAAACTGTTTTTT
.	TRBD2	TRBV29-1	TRBJ2-7	CSVHGTSGGYEQYF	TGCAGCGTTCATGGGACTAGCGGGGGTTACGAGCAGTACTTC
.	.	TRBV25-1	TRBJ1-1	CASHARAGNTEAFF	TGTGCCAGTCACGCCAGGGCCGGAAACACTGAAGCTTTCTTT
few	.	TRBV29-1	TRBJ1-4	CSVRKDEKLFF	TGCAGCGTTAGGAAGGACGAAAAACTGTTTTTT
few	TRBD1	TRBV5-1	TRBJ2-5	CASSLSYRGIQETQYF	TGCGCCAGCAGCTTGAGTTACAGGGGGATCCAAGAGACCCAGTACTTC
few	.	TRBV5-1	TRBJ2-7	CASSLPHGRGTVTYEQYF	TGCGCCAGCAGCTTGCCCCACGGAAGGGGGACCGTAACCTACGAGCAGTACTTC
few	.	TRBV12-5	TRBJ2-1	CASGLFGVEFF	TGTGCTAGTGGTTTGTTTGGGGTTGAGTTCTTC
.	TRBD2	TRBV7-2	TRBJ2-1	CASSLAASGGRGEQFF	TGTGCCAGCAGCTTAGCGGCTAGCGGGGGGCGGGGTGAGCAGTTCTTC
.	TRBD1	TRBV10-3	TRBJ1-6	CAISEGRQGDSPLHF	TGTGCCATCAGTGAGGGTCGACAGGGAGATTCACCCCTCCACTTT
few	.	TRBV19	TRBJ2-7	CASTPGNSYEQYF	TGTGCCAGTACCCCCGGGAACTCCTACGAGCAGTACTTC
few	TRBD2	TRBV14	TRBJ2-1	CASSQHYQRGRTYNEQFF	TGTGCCAGCAGCCAACACTACCAGCGGGGGCGAACCTACAATGAGCAGTTCTTC
.	.	TRBV12-5	TRBJ2-7	CASGLAGDEQYF	TGTGCTAGTGGTTTGGCTGGGGACGAGCAGTACTTC
few	.	TRBV19	TRBJ1-1	CASNTEVRNTEAFF	TGTGCCAGTAATACGGAGGTGAGGAACACTGAAGCTTTCTTT
.	.	TRBV30	TRBJ1-2	CATGAGANYGYTF	TGTGCTACGGGGGCAGGGGCCAACTATGGCTACACCTTC
.	.	TRBV5-6	TRBJ2-6	CASSLQGGTGANVLTF	TGTGCCAGCAGCTTGCAGGGTGGCACTGGGGCCAACGTCCTGACTTTC
.	.	TRBV5-1	TRBJ2-2	CASSLERQNTGELFF	TGCGCCAGCAGCTTGGAGAGACAAAACACCGGGGAGCTGTTTTTT
few	.	TRBV11-2	TRBJ1-1	CASSPGGFGAFF	TGTGCCAGCAGCCCCGGAGGGTTTGGAGCTTTCTTT
few	TRBD2	TRBV7-2	TRBJ2-5	CASSLRSPLGGETQYF	TGTGCCAGCAGCTTACGGTCTCCTCTGGGGGGGGAGACCCAGTACTTC
.	.	TRBV7-2	TRBJ1-5	CASSADTSNQPQHF	TGTGCCAGCAGCGCCGACACCAGCAATCAGCCCCAGCATTTT
few	.	TRBV6-5	TRBJ1-6	CAIGQDSPLHF	TGTGCCATCGGACAAGATTCACCCCTCCACTTT
.	.	TRBV29-1	TRBJ1-2	CSVVTNYGYTF	TGCAGCGTTGTAACGAACTATGGCTACACCTTC
.	.	TRBV13	TRBJ2-7	CASSLSLGSYEQYF	TGTGCCAGCAGCTTATCATTGGGCTCTTACGAGCAGTACTTC
.	.	TRBV9	TRBJ2-1	CASSPIYGRRLSSYNEQFF	TGTGCCAGCAGCCCAATTTACGGACGGAGGCTCAGCTCCTACAATGAGCAGTTCTTC
.	.	TRBV30	TRBJ1-4	CAWSVGGSGEKLFF	TGTGCCTGGAGTGTGGGAGGTTCCGGGGAAAAACTGTTTTTT
few	.	TRBV30	TRBJ1-2	CAWDNGYGYTF	TGTGCCTGGGACAATGGCTATGGCTACACCTTC
.	.	TRBV7-8	TRBJ1-1	CASSWAQGNTEAFF	TGTGCCAGCAGCTGGGCACAGGGGAACACTGAAGCTTTCTTT
few	.	TRBV28	TRBJ2-5	CASSLWGQETQYF	TGTGCCAGCAGTTTATGGGGCCAAGAGACCCAGTACTTC
.	.	TRBV5-1	TRBJ1-5	CASSLDPAGVMGNQPQHF	TGCGCCAGCAGCTTGGACCCTGCAGGCGTTATGGGCAATCAGCCCCAGCATTTT
.	TRBD1	TRBV27	TRBJ1-4	CASAEFRGLANEKLFF	TGTGCCAGCGCCGAGTTCAGGGGGCTGGCTAATGAAAAACTGTTTTTT
few	.	TRBV28	TRBJ2-3	CASSRSPGLGSSTDTQYF	TGTGCCAGCAGCCGAAGCCCCGGTCTTGGGTCTAGCACAGATACGCAGTATTTT
.	TRBD1	TRBV30	TRBJ1-2	CAWSPSGQGDYTF	TGTGCCTGGAGCCCCTCAGGGCAGGGGGACTACACCTTC
.	.	TRBV6-1	TRBJ1-5	CASTQAAQPQHF	TGTGCCAGCACTCAGGCGGCTCAGCCCCAGCATTTT
few	.	TRBV5-4	TRBJ1-1	CASSLIQGNTEAFF	TGTGCCAGCAGCTTGATCCAGGGGAACACTGAAGCTTTCTTT
few	.	TRBV2	TRBJ1-3	CGRAGLGNTIYF	TGTGGTCGGGCAGGGCTCGGAAACACCATATATTTT
.	.	TRBV7-3	TRBJ2-1	CASSLASPGVNEQFF	TGTGCCAGCAGCCTAGCTTCCCCTGGGGTAAATGAGCAGTTCTTC
few	TRBD1	TRBV27	TRBJ1-4	CASSFTGTGNEKLFF	TGTGCCAGCAGTTTCACCGGGACAGGGAATGAAAAACTGTTTTTT
few	.	TRBV23-1	TRBJ1-2	CASSQSAYYGYTF	TGCGCCAGCAGTCAATCTGCGTACTATGGCTACACCTTC
.	.	TRBV30	TRBJ1-4	CARGGVSEKLFF	TGTGCCCGAGGGGGTGTGAGTGAAAAACTGTTTTTT
few	.	TRBV28	TRBJ1-1	CASSLDRPEAFF	TGTGCCAGCAGTTTAGACCGGCCTGAAGCTTTCTTT
.	.	TRBV29-1	TRBJ2-7	CSVRTERYEQYF	TGCAGCGTGAGGACAGAACGATACGAGCAGTACTTC
.	.	TRBV18	TRBJ1-4	CASSPRGADEKLFF	TGTGCCAGCTCACCGCGGGGGGCGGACGAAAAACTGTTTTTT
.	TRBD2	TRBV18	TRBJ2-7	CASSPGRTSVDEQYF	TGTGCCAGCTCACCGGGCAGGACTAGCGTGGACGAGCAGTACTTC
few	.	TRBV5-1	TRBJ2-2	CASSLEGVSELFF	TGCGCCAGCAGCTTGGAGGGGGTGTCGGAGCTGTTTTTT
few	.	TRBV4-1	TRBJ1-2	CASSQVGPTDYGYTF	TGCGCCAGCAGCCAAGTGGGACCGACAGACTATGGCTACACCTTC